This T cell receptor beta chain is drawn from a study of blood T cell repertoires in COVID-19. Study overall: COVID-19 samples, acute and convalescent, were from the United States, Italy and Spain. The analysed material was cDNA or gDNA that came from T cells, B-cell-depleted T cells, or PBMCs.

CDR1 and CDR2 (germline): KGHSH, LQKENI. The CDR3 covers 16 residues. Trimming took 0 bases from V and 5 from J; bases not matched to a gene: 7. TCRdb's table, derived via immunoSEQ multiplex PCR, lists solely in-frame clones and lacks some. The table has 200,000 to 250,000 clones, 70% to 90% seen once. The receptor was isolated from a man aged 30 to 39 who had recovered from COVID-19. The sample consisted of peripheral blood. This chain links TRBV18 with TRBJ2-3; 8 bases map to TRBD1. CDR3 sequence (DNA): TGTGCCAGCTCACCACCGGCAGGGGGCATGGGAGATACGCAGTATTTT. Translating it yields CASSPPAGGMGDTQYF.